This T cell receptor beta chain was obtained from a study of T cell responses to AZD1222 COVID-19 vaccine. The table came from immunoSEQ multiplex PCR; TCRdb's copy has only in-frame clones and leaves some out. This table holds around 90,000 clones, around nine tenths found once. With regard to this clone: Its antigen is unknown.

Study findings and constraints: Only six AZD1222 recipients tested seropositive at baseline. Epitopes outside B.1.351 and B.1.1.7 mutated regions reportedly drew nearly half of spike TCRs. The sample set comprised mostly white British donors with more females, and clonal diversity was possibly underestimated. Samples come after the peak T cell response, not at day 14.

The sample was peripheral blood, taken on day 0 of MenACWY control vaccination. This sequence was found in an adult in good health.

This CDR3 is CASSQTSGGANTGELFF. In DNA form, the CDR3 reads TGCGCCAGCAGCCAGACTAGCGGGGGGGCGAACACCGGGGAGCTGTTTTTT. The chain combines TRBV4-3 with TRBJ2-2, with 14 bases that match TRBD2. V was pared by 3 bases and J by 0 bases, with 0 bases of the junction left unmatched. The CDR3 loop spans 17 amino acids. Germline CDR1 is LGHNA and CDR2 is YSLEER.